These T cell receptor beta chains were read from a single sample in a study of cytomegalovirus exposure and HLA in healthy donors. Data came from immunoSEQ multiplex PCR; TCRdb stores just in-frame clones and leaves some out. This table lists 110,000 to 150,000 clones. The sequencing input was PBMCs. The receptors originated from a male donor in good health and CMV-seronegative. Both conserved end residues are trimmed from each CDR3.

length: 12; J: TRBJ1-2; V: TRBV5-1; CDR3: ASTLEGANYGYT
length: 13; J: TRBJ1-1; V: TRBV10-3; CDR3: AISGNRAGNTEAF
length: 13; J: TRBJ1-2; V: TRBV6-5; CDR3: ASSYVPGGTGVYT
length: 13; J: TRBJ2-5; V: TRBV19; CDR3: ATTPGPAGGETQY
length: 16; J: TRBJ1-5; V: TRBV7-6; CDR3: ASSLAASGGGSNQPQH
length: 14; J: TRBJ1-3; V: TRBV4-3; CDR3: ASSQGGARDRDTIY
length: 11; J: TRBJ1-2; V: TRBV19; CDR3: ASSKQKDYGYT
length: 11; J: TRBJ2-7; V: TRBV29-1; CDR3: SVDGGHPYEQY
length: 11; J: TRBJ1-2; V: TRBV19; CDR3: ASRIRQGYGYT
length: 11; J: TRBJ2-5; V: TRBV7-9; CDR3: ASSLRGMETQY
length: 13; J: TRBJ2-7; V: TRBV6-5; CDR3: ASSSRTILAYEQY
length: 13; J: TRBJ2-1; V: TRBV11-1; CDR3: ASSFQGGSYNEQF
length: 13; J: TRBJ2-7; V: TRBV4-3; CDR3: ASSQQLQVSHEQY
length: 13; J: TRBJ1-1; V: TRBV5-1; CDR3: ASSLLQGIRAEAF
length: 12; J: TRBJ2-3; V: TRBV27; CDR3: ASSYSQGPDTQY
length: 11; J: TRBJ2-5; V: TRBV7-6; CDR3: ASSILNQETQY
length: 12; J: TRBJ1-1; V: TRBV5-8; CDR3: ASSQRDILTEAF
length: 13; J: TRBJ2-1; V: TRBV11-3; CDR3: ASSLGRGIDNEQF
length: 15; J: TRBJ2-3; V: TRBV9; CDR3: ASSVYPGGVITDTQY
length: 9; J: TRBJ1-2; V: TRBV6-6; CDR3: ASSVRGGYT
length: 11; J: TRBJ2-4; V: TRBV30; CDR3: AWTQSGRDIQY
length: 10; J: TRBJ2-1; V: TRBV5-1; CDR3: ASSLDGGEQF
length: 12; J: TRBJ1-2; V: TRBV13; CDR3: ASSGRGDDYGYT
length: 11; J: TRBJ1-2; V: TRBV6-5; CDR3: ASSPNLRVGYT
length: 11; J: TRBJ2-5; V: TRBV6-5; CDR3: AAGGTSGETQY
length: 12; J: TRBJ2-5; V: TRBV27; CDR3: ASSKTSGQETQY
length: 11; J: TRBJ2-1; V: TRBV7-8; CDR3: ASSLGMDRSRI
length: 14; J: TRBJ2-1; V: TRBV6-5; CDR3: ASSYGIITSLNEQF
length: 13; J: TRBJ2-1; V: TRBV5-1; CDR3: ASSLGMRAYNEQF
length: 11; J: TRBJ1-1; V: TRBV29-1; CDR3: SVKGRDRAEAF